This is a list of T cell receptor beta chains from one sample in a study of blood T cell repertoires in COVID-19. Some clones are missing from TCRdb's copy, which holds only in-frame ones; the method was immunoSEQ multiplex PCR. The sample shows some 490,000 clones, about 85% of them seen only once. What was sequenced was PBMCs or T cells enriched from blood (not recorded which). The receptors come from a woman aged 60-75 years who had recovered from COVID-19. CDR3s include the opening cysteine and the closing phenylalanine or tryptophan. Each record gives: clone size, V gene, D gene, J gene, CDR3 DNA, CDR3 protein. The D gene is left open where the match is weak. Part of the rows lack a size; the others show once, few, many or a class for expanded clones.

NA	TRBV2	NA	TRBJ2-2	TGTGCCAGCAGTGAAAGCAGGACCGGGGAGCTGTTTTTT	CASSESRTGELFF
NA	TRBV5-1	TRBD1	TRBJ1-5	TGCGCCAGCAGCTTAACAGGGGATGGTAACCAGCCCCAGCATTTT	CASSLTGDGNQPQHF
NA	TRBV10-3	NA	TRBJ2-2	TGTGCCATCAACCCGGTGAACCAGGGGAACACCGGGGAGCTGTTTTTT	CAINPVNQGNTGELFF
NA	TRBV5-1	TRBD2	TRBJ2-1	TGCGCCAGCAGTAGCGGGTTCTTGAATGAGCAGTTCTTC	CASSSGFLNEQFF
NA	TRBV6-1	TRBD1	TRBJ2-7	TGTGCCAGCAGTGAAGCAGGGACAGGGTTCGTCTACGAGCAGTACTTC	CASSEAGTGFVYEQYF
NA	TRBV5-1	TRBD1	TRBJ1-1	TGCGCCAGCAGCCCAGAAAACGACAGGGGGAACACTGAAGCTTTCTTT	CASSPENDRGNTEAFF
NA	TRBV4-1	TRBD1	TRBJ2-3	TGCGCCAGCAGCCAAGATAGGACAGGGCGCCCCACAGATACGCAGTATTTT	CASSQDRTGRPTDTQYF
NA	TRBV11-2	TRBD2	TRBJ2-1	TGTGCCAGCAGCTTAGCGCTAGCGGGCTCCAGCTCCTACAATGAGCAGTTCTTC	CASSLALAGSSSYNEQFF
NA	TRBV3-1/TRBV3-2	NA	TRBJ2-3	TGTGCCAGCAGCCAAGTACTGGATACGCAGTATTTT	CASSQVLDTQYF
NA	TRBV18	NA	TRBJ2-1	TGTGCCAGCTCACCGGGGAGCAACAATGAGCAGTTCTTC	CASSPGSNNEQFF
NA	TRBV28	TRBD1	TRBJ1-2	TGTGCCAGCAGTGTTTCGGGGACAGGGGGCAACTATGGCTACACCTTC	CASSVSGTGGNYGYTF
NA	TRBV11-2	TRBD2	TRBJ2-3	TGTGCCAGCAGCCCGGAGGCGGGGGGGCGGGGAGATACGCAGTATTTT	CASSPEAGGRGDTQYF
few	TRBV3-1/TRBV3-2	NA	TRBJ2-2	TGTGCCAGCAGCCACAGGCGGGCCCTGAACACCGGGGAGCTGTTTTTT	CASSHRRALNTGELFF
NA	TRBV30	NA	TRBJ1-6	TGTGCCTGGAGTGTAGCGGTATACTCACCCCTCCACTTT	CAWSVAVYSPLHF
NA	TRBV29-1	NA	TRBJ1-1	TGCAGCGTTGAAACCAGCGGGGGGGTGAACACTGAAGCTTTCTTT	CSVETSGGVNTEAFF
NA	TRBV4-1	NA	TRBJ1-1	TGCGCCAGCAGTCTGACCGCCGGGGCTGAAGCTTTCTTT	CASSLTAGAEAFF
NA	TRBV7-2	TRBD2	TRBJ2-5	TGTGCCAGCAGCCGCGGGACTAGCGGGGGGACCCAGTACTTC	CASSRGTSGGTQYF
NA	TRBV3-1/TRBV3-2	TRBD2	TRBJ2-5	TGTGCCAGCAGCCTATCGCTAGCGGGGGGACAAGAGACCCAGTACTTC	CASSLSLAGGQETQYF
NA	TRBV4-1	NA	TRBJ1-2	TGCGCCAGCAAGTTGCGGGACTGGAACTATGGCTACACCTTC	CASKLRDWNYGYTF
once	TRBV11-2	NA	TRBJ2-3	TGTGCCAGCAGCTTATACGGCGGGGCGACTACAGATACGCAGTATTTT	CASSLYGGATTDTQYF
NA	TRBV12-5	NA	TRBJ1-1	TGTGCTAGTGGCCCGAGGGACAAGATGAACACTGAAGCTTTCTTT	CASGPRDKMNTEAFF
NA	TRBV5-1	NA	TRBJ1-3	TGCGCCAGCAGCTTGGACAGCTCTGGAAACACCATATATTTT	CASSLDSSGNTIYF
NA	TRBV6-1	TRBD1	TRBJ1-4	TGTGCCAGCAGTGAGTGGACAGGGCCCATAATGAAGAAACTGTTTTTT	CASSEWTGPIMKKLFF
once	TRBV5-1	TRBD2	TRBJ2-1	TGCGCCAGCAGCTTGAGCGGGGACTACAATGAGCAGTTCTTC	CASSLSGDYNEQFF
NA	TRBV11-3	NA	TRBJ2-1	TGTGCCAGCAGCTCAGGGTATGATAGGCAGTTCTTC	CASSSGYDRQFF
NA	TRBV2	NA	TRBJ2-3	TGTGCCAGCAGTGGGTCCCGGGATACGCAGTATTTT	CASSGSRDTQYF
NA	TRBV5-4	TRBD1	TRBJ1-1	TGTGCCAGCAGCTTGGGACAGGGGATGGGGCACACTGAAGCTTTCTTT	CASSLGQGMGHTEAFF
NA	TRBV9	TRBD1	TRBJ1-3	TGTGCCAGCAGCGGACAGGGCCCTGGAAACACCATATATTTT	CASSGQGPGNTIYF
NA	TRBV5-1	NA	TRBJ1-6	TGCGCCAGCAGCCGCGAGATCATCGGTAATTCACCCCTCCACTTT	CASSREIIGNSPLHF
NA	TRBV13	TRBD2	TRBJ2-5	TGTGCCAGCAGCCCCAGGACTAGCGGTGAGGAGGAGACCCAGTACTTC	CASSPRTSGEEETQYF
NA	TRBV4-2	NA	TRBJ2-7	TGTGCCAGCAGCCTTTTGACGAGGCCGGGGAACTACGAGCAGTACTTC	CASSLLTRPGNYEQYF
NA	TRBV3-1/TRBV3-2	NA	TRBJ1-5	TGTGCCAGCAGAAACAGTCTGCGTCCCCAGCATTTT	CASRNSLRPQHF
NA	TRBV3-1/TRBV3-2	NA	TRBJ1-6	TGTGCCAGCAGCCATCAGGGGACACCCCTCCACTTT	CASSHQGTPLHF
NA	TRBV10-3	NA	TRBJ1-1	TGTGCCATCATTCCGGGGGGAGGAATCGCTGAAGCTTTCTTT	CAIIPGGGIAEAFF
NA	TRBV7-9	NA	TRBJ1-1	TGTGCCAGCAGCTTAGCCTCTTTTAACACTGAAGCTTTCTTT	CASSLASFNTEAFF
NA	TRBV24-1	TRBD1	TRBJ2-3	TGTGCCACCGGACAGGGTAGCACAGATACGCAGTATTTT	CATGQGSTDTQYF
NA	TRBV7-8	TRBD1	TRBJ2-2	TGTGCCAGCAGCCCCACCGGGACAGGGGGCCTCGGGGAGCTGTTTTTT	CASSPTGTGGLGELFF
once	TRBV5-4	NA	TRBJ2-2	TGTGCCAGCAGCTGGAGGGGGGGCAACACCGGGGAGCTGTTTTTT	CASSWRGGNTGELFF
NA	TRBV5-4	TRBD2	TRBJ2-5	TGTGCCAGCAGCTTAGCGGGGGTTCAAGAGACCCAGTACTTC	CASSLAGVQETQYF
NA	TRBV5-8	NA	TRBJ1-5	TGTGCCAGCCCGGAAGGGGCAAGCAATCAGCCCCAGCATTTT	CASPEGASNQPQHF
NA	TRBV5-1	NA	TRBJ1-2	TGCGCCAGCAGCTCTGGGAGTGTAGACTATGGCTACACCTTC	CASSSGSVDYGYTF
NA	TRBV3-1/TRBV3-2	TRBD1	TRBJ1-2	TGTGCCAGCAGCCAAGATTTAGGGGGCGGTGGCTACACCTTC	CASSQDLGGGGYTF
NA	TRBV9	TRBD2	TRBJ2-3	TGTGCCAGCAGCGTCCTACCTAGCGGGGGGGCGATAGATACGCAGTATTTT	CASSVLPSGGAIDTQYF
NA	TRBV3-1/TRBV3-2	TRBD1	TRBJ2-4	TGTGCCAGCAGCCAAGAGCCTTATTCGACAGGGGGAAACATTCAGTACTTC	CASSQEPYSTGGNIQYF
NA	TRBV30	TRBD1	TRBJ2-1	TGTGCCTGGAGTACGGGACAGAGCTCCTACAATGAGCAGTTCTTC	CAWSTGQSSYNEQFF
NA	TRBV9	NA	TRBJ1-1	TGTGCCAGCAGCGCGGGACATTTGGGGGATGAAGCTTTCTTT	CASSAGHLGDEAFF
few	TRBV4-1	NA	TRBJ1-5	TGCGCCAGCAGCCAAGACTCCGAGAGCAATCAGCCCCAGCATTTT	CASSQDSESNQPQHF